This record covers a single T cell receptor (beta chain). The antigen is unknown. This sample stems from a study of T cells in Graves' hyperthyroidism and ophthalmopathy. Study results and caveats: Ophthalmopathy stood apart from stable hyperthyroidism in a 13 V-J model.

Template material for amplifying TCR beta CDR3 regions consisted of RNA transcripts. HTBI primers were the set used in a first-round RT-PCR of the TCR CDR3. TCRdb reanalysed the multiplex PCR reads using MiXCR and keeps one entry per CDR3 protein. This sample has 500,000 or so distinct CDR3 sequences; about 15% occur once, and the top ten carry around 17%. The specimen sequenced was blood. The sequence came from a woman aged 18-29 years with Graves' ophthalmopathy.

The CDR3 region is CASSQSGLAGGPETQYF. The CDR3 bases are TGTGCCAGTAGTCAAAGTGGACTAGCGGGAGGGCCCGAGACCCAGTACTTC. J is TRBJ2-5 and V is TRBV19; 15 nucleotides match TRBD2. Germline values: CDR1 LNHDA, CDR2 SQIVND (reference sequence). CDR3 length: 17 residues. V lost 5 bases to trimming and J lost 5 bases; unmatched junction nucleotides: 9.